Listed below are T cell receptor beta chains from one sample, sequenced in a study of blood T cells in healthy people across ages. MiXCR, run by TCRdb on the 5' RACE reads, gives a single entry per CDR3 protein. The data hold 750,000 to 950,000 distinct CDR3 sequences, with about a quarter observed a single time. A further study also used this sample, focusing on T cells of mothers and their children.

Input material: blood. The receptor source for this set is a boy between 10 and 17 years old in good health. The CDR3 runs from the conserved cysteine through the conserved F or W. Each record gives: clone size, D gene, V gene, J gene, CDR3 DNA, CDR3 protein. The D gene is left open where the match is weak. Rows may omit the clone size; those that give it use once, few, many or a size class.

.,.,TRBV7-2,TRBJ2-7,TGTGCCAGCAGCTTTGCCTTACCGGGACAAGGCAACTACGAGCAGTACTTC,CASSFALPGQGNYEQYF
.,.,TRBV18,TRBJ2-1,TGTGCCAGCTCACCGCAAGGGGGTAGCCACAATGAGCAGTTCTTC,CASSPQGGSHNEQFF
.,.,TRBV5-1,TRBJ1-6,TGCGCCAGCAGCTTGGAGGCTCGTCGTAATTCACCCCTCCACTTT,CASSLEARRNSPLHF
.,.,TRBV5-5,TRBJ2-7,TGTGCCAGCAGCCCGGTGGGAGTCAGGCCTCGGGAGCAGTACTTC,CASSPVGVRPREQYF
few,.,TRBV9,TRBJ2-1,TGTGCCAGCAGCCGGACCAGCTCCTACAATGAGCAGTTCTTC,CASSRTSSYNEQFF
.,.,TRBV6-5,TRBJ1-4,TGTGCCAGCAAGGGAGGCGGGGGTAATGAAAAACTGTTTTTT,CASKGGGGNEKLFF
.,.,TRBV5-1,TRBJ1-2,TGCGCCAGCAGCTCGCACAGGAATGGCTACACCTTC,CASSSHRNGYTF
.,.,TRBV12-3/TRBV12-4,TRBJ2-7,TGTGCCAGCAGTTTAAACCCGAGAGTCTCCTACGAGCAGTACTTC,CASSLNPRVSYEQYF
few,.,TRBV12-3/TRBV12-4,TRBJ1-5,TGTGCCAGCAGTTTAGTGGGGAGCGGCAATCAGCCCCAGCATTTT,CASSLVGSGNQPQHF
.,TRBD2,TRBV7-3,TRBJ2-1,TGTGCCAGCAGCCAAACGAGCGGGGGCTTAACATCCTACAATGAGCAGTTCTTC,CASSQTSGGLTSYNEQFF
.,TRBD2,TRBV29-1,TRBJ2-1,TGCAGCGTTTCTACCCCCGGCGGGGGGGCAGGTGAGCAGTTCTTC,CSVSTPGGGAGEQFF
.,.,TRBV15,TRBJ2-7,TGTGCCACCGGCACCCAAGGTGTCGAGCAGTACTTC,CATGTQGVEQYF
.,.,TRBV2,TRBJ2-5,TGTGCCAGCAGTGACTTAACAGAGACCCAGTACTTC,CASSDLTETQYF
.,.,TRBV28,TRBJ1-2,TGTGCCAGCAGTTCCCGGGCACGGCGGGGCTGCACCTTC,CASSSRARRGCTF
few,.,TRBV9,TRBJ2-1,TGTGCCAGCAGCGTAACAGACTACAATGAGCAGTTCTTC,CASSVTDYNEQFF
once,.,TRBV4-1,TRBJ2-5,TGCGCCAGCAGCCAAGATCCCAGGGGCGGGCAAGAGACCCAGTACTTC,CASSQDPRGGQETQYF
.,.,TRBV11-2,TRBJ2-5,TGTGCCATCTTGAGGAGGGCCGACGATGAGCAATTCTTC,CAILRRADDEQFF
.,TRBD1,TRBV9,TRBJ2-5,TGTGCCAGCAGCAATGTCAGGGGGTCGGGGACCCAGTACTTC,CASSNVRGSGTQYF
.,.,TRBV10-3,TRBJ1-5,TGTGCCATCAGTCCCCGGGGGGTCAGCAATCAGCCCCAGCATTTT,CAISPRGVSNQPQHF
.,TRBD2,TRBV6-1,TRBJ2-1,TGTGCCAGCAGGAACCCTTCGGGTGGGGGGGAAAATGAGCAGTTCTTC,CASRNPSGGGENEQFF
.,.,TRBV27,TRBJ1-1,TGTGCCAGCAGTCCCTCCGGGACGGCTAACACTGAAGCTTTCTTT,CASSPSGTANTEAFF
few,.,TRBV6-1,TRBJ2-5,TGTGCCAGCAGTGAAAATGCGGCCCAGTACTTC,CASSENAAQYF
.,.,TRBV7-9,TRBJ1-1,TGTGCCAGCAGCTTAGTTTATGGGCCTTCTGGTACTGAAGCTTTCTTT,CASSLVYGPSGTEAFF
.,TRBD2,TRBV18,TRBJ2-3,TGTGCCAGCTCACCTGGGCGGGAGACTAGCACAGATACGCAGTATTTT,CASSPGRETSTDTQYF
once,.,TRBV2,TRBJ1-2,TGTGCCAGCAGTGACCGGTTAGCTAACTATGGCTACACCTTC,CASSDRLANYGYTF
.,TRBD2,TRBV3-1,TRBJ2-5,TGTGCCAGCAGCCCGACTAGCGGGGGCCCGACGCGGACCCAGTACTTC,CASSPTSGGPTRTQYF
few,.,TRBV12-3/TRBV12-4,TRBJ2-2,TGTGCCAGCAGTTTAGCTTTGAAGACAGTCCCGGGGGAGCTGTTTTTT,CASSLALKTVPGELFF
.,.,TRBV11-2,TRBJ2-7,TGTGCCAGCAGCCCAAAGGGAGCACCACAGTACCACGAGCAGTACTTC,CASSPKGAPQYHEQYF
.,.,TRBV20-1,TRBJ2-7,TGCAGTGCTCCTCCAGGGTCCTACGAGCAGTACTTC,CSAPPGSYEQYF
few,.,TRBV10-1,TRBJ2-5,TGCGCCAGCAGTGGGGACAACCAAGAGACCCAGTACTTC,CASSGDNQETQYF
.,.,TRBV3-1,TRBJ1-2,TGTGCCAGCAGCCCGGGACAATTAAGTGGCTACACCTTC,CASSPGQLSGYTF
once,.,TRBV6-5,TRBJ1-4,TGTGCCAGCAGTTACAGGTTGGGTGCAACTAATGAAAAACTGTTTTTT,CASSYRLGATNEKLFF
.,.,TRBV7-8,TRBJ2-5,TGTGCCAGCAGCTCCCCACCTCTCCAAGAGACCCAGTACTTC,CASSSPPLQETQYF